The next 26 T cell receptor beta chains were all read from a single sample in a study of blood T cell repertoires in COVID-19. TCRdb's copy holds only in-frame clones and misses some; the assay was immunoSEQ multiplex PCR. This sample has about 150,000 clones, with approximately 80% found just once. Sequencing was carried out using peripheral blood. The receptors derive from a man between 50 and 59 years old with acute or convalescent COVID-19.

The V call is TRBV30, the J call TRBJ2-3, with D maybe TRBD2 (5 bases). Looked up from germline, CDR1 is GTSNPN and CDR2 is SVGIG (reference sequence). There are 15 residues in the CDR3. V was cut by 2 bases and J by 3 bases, with 15 bases left in between. The DNA for the CDR3 is TGTGCCTGGAGTTCGGGGAAGGCTGGGACAGATACGCAGTATTTT. Protein sequence: CAWSSGKAGTDTQYF.

The chain combines TRBV4-1 with TRBJ2-7, with 7 nucleotides matching TRBD1. Germline-derived CDR1 and CDR2 are MGHRA and YSYEKL. The CDR3 runs 13 residues. J lost 4 bases, V lost 6 bases, and 6 bases had no gene match. The CDR3 protein is CASSYGTEYEQYF. The CDR3 DNA reads TGCGCCAGCAGTTACGGGACAGAATACGAGCAGTACTTC.

The chain couples TRBV10-3 to TRBJ2-5; 8 positions match TRBD2. The germline V gene encodes CDR1 ENHRY and CDR2 SYGVKD. The CDR3 loop spans 15 amino acids. V lost 4 bases to trimming and J lost 1 base; unmatched junction nucleotides: 5. CDR3 amino acids: CAISGNSGAQETQYF. The CDR3, as DNA: TGTGCCATCAGTGGTAATAGCGGGGCCCAAGAGACCCAGTACTTC.

This clone was counted a few times. V usage is TRBV2 and J usage is TRBJ1-5, with 8 nucleotides matching TRBD1. The V segment lost 7 bases and the J segment 3 bases; nucleotides outside the gene matches: 5. The CDR3 loop spans 14 amino acids. Germline CDR1 is SNHLY and CDR2 is FYNNEI. The CDR3 reads CASMGQAPNQPQHF. The CDR3 nucleotides are TGTGCCAGCATGGGACAGGCCCCCAATCAGCCCCAGCATTTT.

The rearrangement links TRBV24-1 to TRBJ2-3; TRBD2 matches at 11 bases. The V and J ends lost 3 bases and 4 bases, in that order; junction bases with no gene match: 11. The CDR3 spans 18 residues. Germline V gene lookup returns CDR1 KGHDR and CDR2 SFDVKD. CDR3 loop: CATSDPRGSGGASDTQYF. CDR3 in DNA: TGTGCCACCAGTGATCCCCGTGGTAGCGGGGGGGCCTCAGATACGCAGTATTTT.

This clone was recorded a few times. This sequence joins TRBV30 and TRBJ1-5, with 9 bases aligning to TRBD1. CDR3 size: 17 residues. V shed 4 bases and J 2 bases; nucleotides not matched to a gene: 12. Germline lookup yields CDR1 GTSNPN and CDR2 SVGIG (reference sequence). CDR3 in DNA: TGTGCCTGGACCCCGGGACAGGGAAGTATTGGCAATCAGCCCCAGCATTTT. This translates into CAWTPGQGSIGNQPQHF.

The rearrangement joins TRBV5-1 to TRBJ2-1; 7 bases map to TRBD1. The V gene's germline CDR1 is SGHRS and CDR2 YFSETQ. Trimming removed 4 bases from V and 5 bases from J; junction bases left unmatched: 3. The CDR3 is made up of 13 amino acids. CDR3 in DNA: TGCGCCAGCAGCCACGGGACAGACAATGAGCAGTTCTTC. This translates into CASSHGTDNEQFF. The full variable domain, in which reference TRBV5-1 and TRBJ2-1 provide the parts outside the CDR3, is KAGVTQTPRYLIKTRGQQVTLSCSPISGHRSVSWYQQTPGQGLQFLFEYFSETQRNKGNFPGRFSGRQFSNSRSEMNVSTLELGDSALYLCASSHGTDNEQFFGPGTRLTVL.

This clone was found a few times. The genes are TRBV21-1 and TRBJ1-4; TRBD1, the table's D call, lacks a check against the DNA. TRBV21-1 is deemed a pseudogene. There are 16 residues in the CDR3. The CDR3 nucleotides read TGTGCCAGCAGTACCGGGACAGGGGATCCGGATGAAAAACTGTTTTTT. Protein sequence: CASSTGTGDPDEKLFF.

V usage is TRBV7-3 and J usage is TRBJ2-3; D is uncertain. V gave up 2 bases and J gave up 4 bases, with 7 bases separating them. This CDR3 comprises 13 residues. Germline V gene sequence: CDR1 SGHTA, CDR2 FQGTGA. The CDR3 nucleotides are TGTGCCAGCAGCTTATTAGCCGCAGATACGCAGTATTTT. This codes for CASSLLAADTQYF. The variable domain in full, completed from reference TRBV7-3 and TRBJ2-3, reads GAGVSQTPSNKVTEKGKYVELRCDPISGHTALYWYRQSLGQGPEFLIYFQGTGAADDSGLPNDRFFAVRPEGSVSTLKIQRTERGDSAVYLCASSLLAADTQYFGPGTRLTVL.

The J gene is TRBJ2-1, the V gene TRBV9; D perhaps matches TRBD1 (6 bases). This CDR3 is built from 16 residues. Trimming took off 3 bases at V and 8 bases at J, with 21 bases between the two ends. Germline CDR1 SGDLS, CDR2 YYNGEE. The CDR3 reads CASSANAGVKGDEQFF. CDR3 DNA sequence: TGTGCCAGCAGCGCGAACGCTGGGGTTAAGGGGGATGAGCAGTTCTTC.

This clone was recorded only once. The V call is TRBV6-5, the J call TRBJ1-2, with D possibly being TRBD1 (5 bases). The germline V and J ends were trimmed by 7 bases and 7 bases, with 16 bases remaining between them. Per the germline V gene, CDR1 is MNHEY and CDR2 is SVGAGI. CDR3 length equals 13 residues. The CDR3 loop reads CASNPGWVAGYTF. CDR3 nucleotides: TGTGCCAGCAATCCAGGGTGGGTTGCTGGCTACACCTTC.

The chain has TRBV11-2 and TRBJ1-6, with 10 bases aligning to TRBD1. This CDR3 is built from 14 residues. V gave up 5 bases and J gave up 7 bases; unmatched junction bases: 2. The germline V gene encodes CDR1 SGHAT and CDR2 FQNNGV. CDR3 protein: CASSPGQGNSPLHF. CDR3 sequence (DNA): TGTGCCAGCAGCCCGGGACAGGGGAATTCACCCCTCCACTTT.

The chain combines TRBV4-1 with TRBJ1-1; TRBD1 aligns across 8 bases. The CDR3 covers 15 residues. Losses at the gene ends were 0 bases for V and 4 bases for J; bases not matched to a gene: 4. Germline lookup yields CDR1 MGHRA and CDR2 YSYEKL. The CDR3 coding sequence is TGCGCCAGCAGCCAAGATTTTACAGGGGGCACTGAAGCTTTCTTT. It translates to CASSQDFTGGTEAFF.

The V and J genes are TRBV7-6 and TRBJ1-1; 7 bases align to TRBD1. Germline CDR1 is SGHVS and CDR2 is FNYEAQ. The CDR3 is 14 residues long. Losses at the gene ends were 4 bases for V and 3 bases for J; bases not matched to a gene: 5. CDR3 amino acids: CASSSRQGDTEAFF. The CDR3 DNA reads as TGTGCCAGCAGCTCCCGACAGGGAGACACTGAAGCTTTCTTT. The whole variable domain, remainder taken from reference TRBV7-6 and TRBJ1-1, is GAGVSQSPRYKVTKRGQDVALRCDPISGHVSLYWYRQALGQGPEFLTYFNYEAQQDKSGLPNDRFSAERPEGSISTLTIQRTEQRDSAMYRCASSSRQGDTEAFFGQGTRLTVV.

V usage is TRBV19 and J usage is TRBJ1-5, with TRBD1 matching over 8 bases. The CDR3 covers 15 residues. Germline values: CDR1 LNHDA, CDR2 SQIVND (reference sequence). The V segment lost 5 bases and the J segment 4 bases; nucleotides outside the gene matches: 7. The CDR3 spells CASSSKDRANQPQHF. The DNA of the CDR3 is TGTGCCAGTAGTTCCAAGGACAGGGCAAATCAGCCCCAGCATTTT.

This clone was seen a single time. The gene calls are TRBV15 and TRBJ2-6; TRBD1 matches at 9 bases. The CDR3 contains 16 residues. V shed 3 bases, J shed 2 bases, and the junction held 2 bases outside the gene matches. Germline CDR1 LNHNV, CDR2 YYDKDF (reference sequence). CDR3 sequence (DNA): TGTGCCACCAGCAGGAGACAGGGGGCTGGGGCCAACGTCCTGACTTTC. Protein: CATSRRQGAGANVLTF. Combining the CDR3 with reference TRBV15 and TRBJ2-6 gives the whole variable domain DAMVIQNPRYQVTQFGKPVTLSCSQTLNHNVMYWYQQKSSQAPKLLFHYYDKDFNNEADTPDNFQSRRPNTSFCFLDIRSPGLGDTAMYLCATSRRQGAGANVLTFGAGSRLTVL.

V is TRBV10-3 and J is TRBJ1-2, with 8 bases fitting TRBD1. The CDR3 has 12 residues. CDR1 is ENHRY and CDR2 is SYGVKD in the germline V gene. After removal of 6 bases from V and 7 bases from J, the junction contained 4 bases not matched to a gene. CDR3: CAISRGQGGYTF. The CDR3 DNA reads as TGTGCCATCAGCAGGGGGCAGGGTGGCTACACCTTC.

The rearrangement uses TRBV6-4 and TRBJ1-5; D is unclear. The germline V and J ends were trimmed by 0 bases and 1 base, with 10 bases remaining between them. The CDR3 is 16 residues long. Germline V gene data show CDR1 as MRHNA and CDR2 as SNTAGT. CDR3 sequence reads: CASSDSRRQSNQPQHF. The CDR3 coding sequence is TGTGCCAGCAGTGACTCCCGCAGGCAAAGCAATCAGCCCCAGCATTTT.

The chain employs TRBV9 and TRBJ2-3, with 7 positions matching TRBD2. The CDR3 is 15 amino acids. With 0 bases clipped from V and 5 bases from J, the junction kept 6 bases outside the gene matches. From germline, CDR1 is SGDLS and CDR2 YYNGEE. Here the CDR3 reads CASSVATGGLDTQYF. The DNA for the CDR3 is TGTGCCAGCAGCGTAGCTACCGGGGGGTTAGATACGCAGTATTTT.

V gene TRBV29-1 combines with J gene TRBJ2-5; D is undetermined. Germline assignment: CDR1 SQVTM and CDR2 ANQGSEA. The ends were cut back, 6 bases at V and 2 bases at J, with 4 bases in the middle. This CDR3 is 10 amino acids long. CDR3 coding DNA: TGCAGCGTACTACAAGAGACCCAGTACTTC. Residues: CSVLQETQYF.

The gene calls are TRBV6-5 and TRBJ2-2; the D is unclear. The CDR3 has 13 residues. V dropped 6 bases and J dropped 0 bases, with 5 bases sitting between them. Germline loops: CDR1 MNHEY, CDR2 SVGAGI. CDR3 DNA: TGTGCCAGCAGGCAGGCGAACACCGGGGAGCTGTTTTTT. It yields the protein CASRQANTGELFF.

The chain joins TRBV12-3 or TRBV12-4 to TRBJ2-7; D unresolved. V gave up 1 base and J gave up 3 bases, with 7 bases separating them. CDR3 length equals 13 residues. The CDR3 sequence: CASSLEDFYEQYF. The CDR3 nucleotides are TGTGCCAGCAGTTTAGAAGACTTCTACGAGCAGTACTTC.

The chain carries TRBV4-1 and TRBJ1-2; D is uncertain. V was pared by 1 base and J by 0 bases, with 9 bases between. The length of the CDR3 is 15 residues. Germline V gene sequence: CDR1 MGHRA, CDR2 YSYEKL. CDR3 in DNA: TGCGCCAGCAGCCAAGGCCACACAGCTAACTATGGCTACACCTTC. This encodes CASSQGHTANYGYTF.

This chain connects TRBV14 to TRBJ1-4, with D possibly matching TRBD1 (5 bases). The length of the CDR3 is 17 residues. Germline loops: CDR1 SGHDN, CDR2 FVKESK. V was cut by 1 base and J by 8 bases, with 20 bases left in between. CDR3 amino acids: CASSQVQYRRLGEKLFF. CDR3 nucleotide sequence: TGTGCCAGCAGCCAAGTGCAGTACAGGCGACTCGGCGAAAAACTGTTTTTT.

The J gene is TRBJ1-6, the V gene TRBV5-1, with 7 positions matching TRBD1. The V gene end was trimmed by 6 bases and the J gene end by 6 bases; junction bases not matched to a gene: 12. Germline V CDR1 and CDR2: SGHRS, YFSETQ. CDR3 size: 16 residues. CDR3 sequence reads: CASTITPGTANSPLHF. The CDR3 DNA sequence: TGCGCCAGCACGATAACCCCCGGGACAGCTAATTCACCCCTCCACTTT.

The chain carries TRBV7-8 and TRBJ1-6, with 9 positions matching TRBD1. The CDR3 has 14 residues. The junction had 1 base not matched to a gene; V was cut back by 1 base and J by 9 bases. Germline loops: CDR1 SGHVS, CDR2 FQNEAQ. The CDR3 reads CASSLGDRASPLHF. CDR3 nucleotides: TGTGCCAGCAGCTTAGGGGACAGGGCTTCACCCCTCCACTTT.